The T cell receptor (beta chain) under discussion was sequenced for a study of T cell responses to AZD1222 COVID-19 vaccine. General observations from the study: Only after the peak T cell response were repertoires sampled. It should be noted that donors were predominantly white British and more often female, and clonal diversity was possibly underestimated. Receipt of two AZD1222 doses was followed by a rise in Spike-specific TCR breadth and depth. Among vaccine-associated CD4 TCRs, coverage spanned spike, with dominance at 160-218 and 743-854.

This CDR3 region has 12 residues. Germline CDR1 is MGHDK and CDR2 is SYGVNS. Trimming cost V 6 bases and J 5 bases, with 7 bases left between them. In regard to this clone: Its antigen is unidentified.

Produced via immunoSEQ multiplex PCR; TCRdb's table is partial and in-frame only. Here the sample spans some 150,000 clones, about nine tenths being singletons. The clonotype comes from an adult in good health. This sample comprised peripheral blood, obtained on day 0 of MenACWY control vaccination. This chain links TRBV25-1 with TRBJ1-4; D gene uncertain. The CDR3 region has the DNA TGTGCCAGCAGAGACGGGAATGAAAAACTGTTTTTT. It yields the protein CASRDGNEKLFF. The entire variable domain, with the rest obtained from reference TRBV25-1 and TRBJ1-4, is as follows: EADIYQTPRYLVIGTGKKITLECSQTMGHDKMYWYQQDPGMELHLIHYSYGVNSTEKGDLSSESTVSRIRTEHFPLTLESARPSHTSQYLCASRDGNEKLFFGSGTQLSVL.